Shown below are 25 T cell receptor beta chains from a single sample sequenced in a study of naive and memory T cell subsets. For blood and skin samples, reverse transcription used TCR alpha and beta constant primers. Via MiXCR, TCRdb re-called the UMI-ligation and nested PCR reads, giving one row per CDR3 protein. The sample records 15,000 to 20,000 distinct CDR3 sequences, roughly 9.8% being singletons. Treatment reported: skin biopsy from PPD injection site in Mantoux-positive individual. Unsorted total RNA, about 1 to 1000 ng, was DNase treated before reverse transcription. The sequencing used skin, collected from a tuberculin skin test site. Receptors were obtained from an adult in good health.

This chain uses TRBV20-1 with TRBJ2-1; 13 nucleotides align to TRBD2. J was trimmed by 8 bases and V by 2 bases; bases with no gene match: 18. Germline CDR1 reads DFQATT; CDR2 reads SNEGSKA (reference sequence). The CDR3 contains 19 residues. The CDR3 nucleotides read TGCAGTGCTAGATCCCAGACTAGCGGGAGGATCGTCCCCCAATATGAGCAGTTCTTC. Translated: CSARSQTSGRIVPQYEQFF.

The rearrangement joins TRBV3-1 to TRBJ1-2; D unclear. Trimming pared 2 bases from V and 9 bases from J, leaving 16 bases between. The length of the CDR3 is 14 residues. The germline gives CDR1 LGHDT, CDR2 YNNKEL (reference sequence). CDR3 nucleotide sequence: TGTGCCAGCAGCCAATCTACCGGGGTTCATAGCTACACCTTC. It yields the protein CASSQSTGVHSYTF.

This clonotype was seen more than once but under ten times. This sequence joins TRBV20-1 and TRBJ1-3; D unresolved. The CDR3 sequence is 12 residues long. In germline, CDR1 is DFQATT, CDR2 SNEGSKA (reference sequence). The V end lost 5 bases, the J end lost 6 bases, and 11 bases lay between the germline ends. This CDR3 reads CSAAGNTNTIYF. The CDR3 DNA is TGCAGTGCTGCGGGAAATACAAACACCATATATTTT.

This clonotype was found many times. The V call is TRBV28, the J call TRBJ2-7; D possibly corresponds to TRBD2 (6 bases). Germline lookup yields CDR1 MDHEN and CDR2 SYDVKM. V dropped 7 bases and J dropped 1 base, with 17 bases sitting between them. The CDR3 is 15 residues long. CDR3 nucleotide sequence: TGTGCCAGCAATGGGGGAGGCCTTTATTCCTACGAGCAGTACTTC. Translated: CASNGGGLYSYEQYF. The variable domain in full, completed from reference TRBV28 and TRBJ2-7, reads DVKVTQSSRYLVKRTGEKVFLECVQDMDHENMFWYRQDPGLGLRLIYFSYDVKMKEKGDIPEGYSVSREKKERFSLILESASTNQTSMYLCASNGGGLYSYEQYFGPGTRLTVT.

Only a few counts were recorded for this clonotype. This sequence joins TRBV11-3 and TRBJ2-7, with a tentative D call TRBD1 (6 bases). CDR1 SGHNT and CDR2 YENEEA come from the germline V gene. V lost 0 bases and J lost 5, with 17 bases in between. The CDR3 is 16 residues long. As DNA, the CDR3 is TGTGCCAGCAGCTTAGAAGTCGGCAGGGGAAGGCACGAGCAGTACTTC. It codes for CASSLEVGRGRHEQYF.

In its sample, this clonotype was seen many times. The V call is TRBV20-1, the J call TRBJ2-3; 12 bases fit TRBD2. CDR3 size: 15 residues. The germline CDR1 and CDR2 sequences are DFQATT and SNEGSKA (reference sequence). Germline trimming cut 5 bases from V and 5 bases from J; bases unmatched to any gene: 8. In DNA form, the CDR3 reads TGCAGTGCTGATGGACTAGCGGGAAGTGGAGATACGCAGTATTTT. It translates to CSADGLAGSGDTQYF.

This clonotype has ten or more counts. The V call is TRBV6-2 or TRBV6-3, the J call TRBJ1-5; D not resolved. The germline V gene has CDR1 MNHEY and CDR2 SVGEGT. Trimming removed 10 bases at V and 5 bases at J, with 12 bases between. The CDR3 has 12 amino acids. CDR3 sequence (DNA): TGTGCCACACAAAGATTGGATCAGCCCCAGCATTTT. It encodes CATQRLDQPQHF.

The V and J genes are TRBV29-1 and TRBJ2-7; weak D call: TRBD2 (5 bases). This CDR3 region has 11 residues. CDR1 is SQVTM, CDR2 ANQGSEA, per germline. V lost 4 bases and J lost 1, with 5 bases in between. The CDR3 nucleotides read TGCAGCGTTGGGACTTCCTACGAGCAGTACTTC. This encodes CSVGTSYEQYF.

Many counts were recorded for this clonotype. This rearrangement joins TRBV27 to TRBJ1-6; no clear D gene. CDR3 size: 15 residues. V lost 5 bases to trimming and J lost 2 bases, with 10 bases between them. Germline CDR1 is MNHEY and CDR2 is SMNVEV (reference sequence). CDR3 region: CASSTTSPYNSPLHF. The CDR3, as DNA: TGTGCCAGCAGTACTACAAGTCCCTATAATTCACCCCTCCACTTT.

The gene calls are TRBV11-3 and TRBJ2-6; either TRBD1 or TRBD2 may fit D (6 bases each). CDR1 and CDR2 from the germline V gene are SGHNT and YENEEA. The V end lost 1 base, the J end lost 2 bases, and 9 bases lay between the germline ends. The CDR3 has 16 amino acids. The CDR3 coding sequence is TGTGCCAGCAGCTTAGTCGGGGGCGCTGGGGCCAACGTCCTGACTTTC. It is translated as CASSLVGGAGANVLTF. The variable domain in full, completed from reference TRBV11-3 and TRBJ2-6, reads EAGVVQSPRYKIIEKKQPVAFWCNPISGHNTLYWYLQNLGQGPELLIRYENEEAVDDSQLPKDRFSAERLKGVDSTLKIQPAELGDSAVYLCASSLVGGAGANVLTFGAGSRLTVL.

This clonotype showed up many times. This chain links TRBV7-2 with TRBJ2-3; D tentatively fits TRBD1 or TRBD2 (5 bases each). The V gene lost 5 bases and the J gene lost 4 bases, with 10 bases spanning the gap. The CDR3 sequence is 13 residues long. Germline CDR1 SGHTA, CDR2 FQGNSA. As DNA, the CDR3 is TGTGCCAGCAGCCGGGGCCTCGCAGATACGCAGTATTTT. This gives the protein CASSRGLADTQYF.

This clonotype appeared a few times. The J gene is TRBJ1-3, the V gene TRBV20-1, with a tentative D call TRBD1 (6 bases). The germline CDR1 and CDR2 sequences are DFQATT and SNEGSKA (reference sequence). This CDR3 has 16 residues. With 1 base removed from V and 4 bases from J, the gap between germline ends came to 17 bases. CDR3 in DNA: TGCAGTGCTAGAGGTGGGGGGCGAGGGTACGGAAACACCATATATTTT. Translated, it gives CSARGGGRGYGNTIYF.

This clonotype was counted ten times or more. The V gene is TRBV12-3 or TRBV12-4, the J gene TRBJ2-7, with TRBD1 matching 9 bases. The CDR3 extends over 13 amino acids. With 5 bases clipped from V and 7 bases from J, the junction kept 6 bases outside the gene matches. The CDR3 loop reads CASSQQGAGEQYF. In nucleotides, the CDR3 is TGTGCCAGCAGTCAACAGGGGGCGGGGGAGCAGTACTTC.

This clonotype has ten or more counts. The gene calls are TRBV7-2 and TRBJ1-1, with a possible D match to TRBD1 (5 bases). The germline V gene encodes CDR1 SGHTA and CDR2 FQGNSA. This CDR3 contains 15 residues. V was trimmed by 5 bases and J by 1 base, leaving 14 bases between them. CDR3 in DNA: TGTGCCAGCAGCCGACAGACTACCCGGAACACTGAAGCTTTCTTT. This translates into CASSRQTTRNTEAFF.

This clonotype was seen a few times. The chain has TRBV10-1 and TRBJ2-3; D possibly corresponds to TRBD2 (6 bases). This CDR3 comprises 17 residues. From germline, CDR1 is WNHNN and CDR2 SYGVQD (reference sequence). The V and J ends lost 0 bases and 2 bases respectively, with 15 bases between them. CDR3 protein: CASSESLRDFFTDTQYF. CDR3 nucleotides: TGCGCCAGCAGTGAGTCCCTCCGGGACTTTTTCACAGATACGCAGTATTTT.

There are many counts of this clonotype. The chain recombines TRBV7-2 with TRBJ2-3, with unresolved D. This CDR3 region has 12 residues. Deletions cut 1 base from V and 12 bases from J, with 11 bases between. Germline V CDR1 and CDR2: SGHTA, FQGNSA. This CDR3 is CASSLGTPEQYF. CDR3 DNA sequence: TGTGCCAGCAGCTTAGGGACCCCGGAACAGTATTTT.

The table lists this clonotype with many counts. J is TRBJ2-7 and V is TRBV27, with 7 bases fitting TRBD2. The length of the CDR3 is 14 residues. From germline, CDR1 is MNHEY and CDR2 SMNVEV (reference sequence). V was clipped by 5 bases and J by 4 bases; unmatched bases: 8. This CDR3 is CASSPLPGGYEQYF. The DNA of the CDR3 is TGTGCCAGCAGTCCTCTACCGGGAGGTTACGAGCAGTACTTC.

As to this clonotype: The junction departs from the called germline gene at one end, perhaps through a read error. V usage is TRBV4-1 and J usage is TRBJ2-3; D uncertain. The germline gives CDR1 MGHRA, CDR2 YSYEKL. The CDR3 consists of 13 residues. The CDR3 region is CASSHPFTDAQYF. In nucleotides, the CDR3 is TGCGCCAGCAGCCATCCGTTCACAGATGCGCAGTATTTT.

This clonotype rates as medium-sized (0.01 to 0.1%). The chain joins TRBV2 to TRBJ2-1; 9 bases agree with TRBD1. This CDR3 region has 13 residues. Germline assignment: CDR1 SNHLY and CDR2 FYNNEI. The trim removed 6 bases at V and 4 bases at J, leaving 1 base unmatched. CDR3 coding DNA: TGTGCCAGCAGGGACAGGGGTTACAATGAGCAGTTCTTC. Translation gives CASRDRGYNEQFF.

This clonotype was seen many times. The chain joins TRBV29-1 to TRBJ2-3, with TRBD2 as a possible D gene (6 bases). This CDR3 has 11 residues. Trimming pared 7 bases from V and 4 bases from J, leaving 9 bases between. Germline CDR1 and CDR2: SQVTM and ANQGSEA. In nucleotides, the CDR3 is TGCAGCGGGGGGGTTTCAGATACGCAGTATTTT. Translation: CSGGVSDTQYF.

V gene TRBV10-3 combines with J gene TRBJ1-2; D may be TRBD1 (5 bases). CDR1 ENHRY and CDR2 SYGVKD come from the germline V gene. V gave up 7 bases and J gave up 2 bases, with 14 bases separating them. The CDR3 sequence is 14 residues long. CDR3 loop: CAITYDRSNYGYTF. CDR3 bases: TGTGCCATCACTTACGACAGATCCAACTATGGCTACACCTTC.

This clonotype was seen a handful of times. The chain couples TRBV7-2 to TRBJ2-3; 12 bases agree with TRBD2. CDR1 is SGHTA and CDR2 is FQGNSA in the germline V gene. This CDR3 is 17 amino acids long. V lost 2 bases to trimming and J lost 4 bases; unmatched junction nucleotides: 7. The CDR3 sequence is CASSLSLAGGLADTQYF. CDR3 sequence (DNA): TGTGCCAGCAGCTTAAGCCTAGCGGGGGGGTTAGCAGATACGCAGTATTTT.

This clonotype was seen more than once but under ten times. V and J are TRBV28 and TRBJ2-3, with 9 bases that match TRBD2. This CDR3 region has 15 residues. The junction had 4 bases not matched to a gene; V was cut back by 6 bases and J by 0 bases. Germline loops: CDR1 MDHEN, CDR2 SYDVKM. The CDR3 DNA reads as TGTGCCAGCAGCTTTACTAGCGGGAGCACAGATACGCAGTATTTT. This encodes CASSFTSGSTDTQYF.

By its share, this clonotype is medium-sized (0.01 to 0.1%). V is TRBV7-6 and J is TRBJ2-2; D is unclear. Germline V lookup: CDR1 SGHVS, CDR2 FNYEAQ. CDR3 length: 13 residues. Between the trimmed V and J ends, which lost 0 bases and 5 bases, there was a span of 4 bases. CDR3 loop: CASSLARTGELFF. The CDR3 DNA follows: TGTGCCAGCAGCTTAGCCAGGACCGGGGAGCTGTTTTTT.

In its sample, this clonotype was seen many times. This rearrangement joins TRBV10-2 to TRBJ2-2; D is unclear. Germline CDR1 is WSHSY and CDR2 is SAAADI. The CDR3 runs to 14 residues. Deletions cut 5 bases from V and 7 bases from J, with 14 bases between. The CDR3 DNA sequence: TGCGCCAGCAGTCTTACTCCCTCTGGCGGGGAGCTGTTTTTT. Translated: CASSLTPSGGELFF.